The 6 T cell receptor beta chains reported below all come from one sample, sequenced in a study of blood T cell repertoires in COVID-19. The repertoire was sequenced with immunoSEQ multiplex PCR; TCRdb's copy has only in-frame clones and lacks some. Of more than 65,000 clones listed, about 80% are singletons. The sequencing sample was made of peripheral blood. Receptor source: an elderly woman with acute or convalescent COVID-19.

The chain recombines TRBV11-3 with TRBJ2-7, with D possibly TRBD2 on 6 matching bases. The CDR3 spans 15 residues. The germline V gene encodes CDR1 SGHNT and CDR2 YENEEA. Trimming pared 4 bases from V and 6 bases from J, leaving 19 bases between. CDR3 sequence (DNA): TGTGCCAGCAGCTCAAGCGCCGGGAGAGAGGGCGAGCAGTACTTC. It yields the protein CASSSSAGREGEQYF.

The chain combines TRBV18 with TRBJ1-3; D remains unclear. Germline V gene lookup returns CDR1 KGHSH and CDR2 LQKENI. The CDR3 loop spans 15 amino acids. Trimming took 1 base from V and 0 from J, leaving 7 bases between them. CDR3 bases: TGTGCCAGCTCACCACTCTTTTACTCTGGAAACACCATATATTTT. Its translation is CASSPLFYSGNTIYF.

Ten or more counts support this clone. The genes are TRBV19 and TRBJ2-7, with a tentative D call TRBD2 (5 bases). The V gene's germline CDR1 is LNHDA and CDR2 SQIVND (reference sequence). The CDR3 has 13 amino acids. V was pared by 2 bases and J by 4 bases, with 9 bases between. DNA of the CDR3: TGTGCCAGTAGTATATATTCGGGGTACGAGCAGTACTTC. It codes for CASSIYSGYEQYF. The full variable domain, completed using reference TRBV19 and TRBJ2-7, is DGGITQSPKYLFRKEGQNVTLSCEQNLNHDAMYWYRQDPGQGLRLIYYSQIVNDFQKGDIAEGYSVSREKKESFPLTVTSAQKNPTAFYLCASSIYSGYEQYFGPGTRLTVT.

The genes are TRBV2 and TRBJ1-2, with no clear D. CDR1 SNHLY and CDR2 FYNNEI come from the germline V gene. This CDR3 is built from 13 residues. V was pared by 6 bases and J by 2 bases, with 10 bases between. CDR3 residues: CASSATVNYGYTF. CDR3 nucleotide sequence: TGTGCCAGCAGCGCAACAGTGAACTATGGCTACACCTTC.

This clone was picked up one time. This sequence joins TRBV2 and TRBJ2-6; D might be TRBD1 (6 bases). Germline CDR1 reads SNHLY; CDR2 reads FYNNEI. This CDR3 region has 15 residues. The V gene lost 5 bases and the J gene lost 3 bases, with 11 bases spanning the gap. The DNA for the CDR3 is TGTGCCAGCAGTCCTGGACAGCTTGGGGCCAACGTCCTGACTTTC. Its translation: CASSPGQLGANVLTF.

The sample holds a few counts of this clone. CDR3 in amino acids: CASTETSSYNEQFF. CDR3 bases: TGTGCCAGCACCGAGACTAGTTCCTACAATGAGCAGTTCTTC. This sequence joins TRBV7-9 and TRBJ2-1; D might be TRBD2 (6 bases). The V end lost 7 bases, the J end lost 1 base, and 11 bases lay between the germline ends. The CDR3 runs to 14 residues. Germline CDR1 SEHNR, CDR2 FQNEAQ (reference sequence).